This section outlines one TCR beta chain sequence together with its context. This sample stems from a study of blood T cell repertoires in COVID-19. Across the whole study: Nucleic acid was either cDNA or gDNA, and it came from T cells, B-cell-depleted T cells, or PBMCs.

V was clipped by 1 base and J by 0 bases, with 10 bases between them. The CDR3 length is 17 residues. Germline CDR1 LNHNV, CDR2 YYDKDF (reference sequence). In the authors' workflow: From reference gene primer amplification, estimates of nucleated cell counts were derived. Here immunoSEQ multiplex PCR was the method, and the copy in TCRdb shows in-frame clones only, minus some. The DNA was the basis for D and trimming; V, J and clone size are from that table. This table has approximately 140,000 clones, approximately 88% appearing once. The sequencing input was peripheral blood. The TCR was taken from a man aged 55 to 70 with active or convalescent COVID-19. The V gene is TRBV15, the J gene TRBJ2-6; tentative D call: TRBD2 (5 bases). This chain's CDR3 is CATSRGGLRSGANVLTF. The CDR3 nucleotides are TGTGCCACCAGCAGAGGAGGGCTACGCTCTGGGGCCAACGTCCTGACTTTC.